This paragraph reports one T cell receptor beta chain. The CDR3 has 14 amino acids. Germline V lookup: CDR1 LNHDA, CDR2 SQIVND (reference sequence). V shed 6 bases and J shed 8 bases, with 17 bases lying between them. The data derive from a study of blood T cell repertoires in COVID-19. Using immunoSEQ multiplex PCR, the repertoire was profiled, and TCRdb retains in-frame clones only, with some absent. The top ten clones hold 10% to 15% of a sample with about 130,000 clones, 84% of them seen once. The material sequenced was peripheral blood. The V and J genes are TRBV19 and TRBJ2-1; D unclear. This TCR derives from a woman aged 55-70 years with acute or convalescent COVID-19. The CDR3 DNA follows: TGTGCCAGTAGCTCGGCTGCCGGGTTCCATGAGCAGTTCTTC. Amino acids: CASSSAAGFHEQFF.